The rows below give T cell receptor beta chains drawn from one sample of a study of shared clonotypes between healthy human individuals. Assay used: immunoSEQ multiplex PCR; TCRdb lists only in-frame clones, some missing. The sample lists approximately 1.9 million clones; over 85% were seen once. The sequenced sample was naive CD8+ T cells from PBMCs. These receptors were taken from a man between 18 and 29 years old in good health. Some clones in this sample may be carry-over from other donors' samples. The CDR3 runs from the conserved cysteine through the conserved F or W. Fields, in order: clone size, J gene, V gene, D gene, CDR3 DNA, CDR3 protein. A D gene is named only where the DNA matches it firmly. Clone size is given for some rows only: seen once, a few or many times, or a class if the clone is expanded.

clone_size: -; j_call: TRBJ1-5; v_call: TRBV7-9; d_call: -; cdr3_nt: TGTGCCAGCAGCCAAACGACAGACTTCCCCGGTCAGCCCCAGCATTTT; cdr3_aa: CASSQTTDFPGQPQHF
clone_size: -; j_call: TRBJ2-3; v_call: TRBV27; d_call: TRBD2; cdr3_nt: TGTGCCAGCAGTTTATTGGCTAGCGGGGGGACAGATACGCAGTATTTT; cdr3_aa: CASSLLASGGTDTQYF
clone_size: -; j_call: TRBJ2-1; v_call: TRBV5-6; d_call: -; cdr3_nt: TGTGCCAGCAGCTTGCGGCTAGCGCACGAGCAGTTCTTC; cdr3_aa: CASSLRLAHEQFF
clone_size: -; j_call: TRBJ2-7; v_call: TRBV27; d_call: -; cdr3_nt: TGTGCCAGCAGTGCCGTGCAGGTTGGCACAATCGGCGAGCAGTACTTC; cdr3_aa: CASSAVQVGTIGEQYF
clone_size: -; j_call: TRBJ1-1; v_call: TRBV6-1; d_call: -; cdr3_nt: TGTGCCAGCAGTGAAGTTGGGGGGGGAGTGAACACTGAAGCTTTCTTT; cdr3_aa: CASSEVGGGVNTEAFF
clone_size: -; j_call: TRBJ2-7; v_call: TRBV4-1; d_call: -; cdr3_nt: TGCGCCAGCAGCCAAGATACCCTAGCGCCTCGGGAGCAGTACTTC; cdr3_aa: CASSQDTLAPREQYF
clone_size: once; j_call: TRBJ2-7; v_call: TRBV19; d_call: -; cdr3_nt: TGTGCCAGTAGTTTCGGGACTTCCTACGAGCAGTACTTC; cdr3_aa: CASSFGTSYEQYF
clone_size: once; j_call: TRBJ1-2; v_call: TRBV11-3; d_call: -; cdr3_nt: TGTGCCAGCAGCTTAGATATACGGGGGGACGGCTACACCTTC; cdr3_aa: CASSLDIRGDGYTF
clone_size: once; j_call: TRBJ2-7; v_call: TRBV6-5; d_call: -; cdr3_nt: TGTGCCAGCAGTTACTCGACGGGCCATTACGAGCAGTACTTC; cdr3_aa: CASSYSTGHYEQYF
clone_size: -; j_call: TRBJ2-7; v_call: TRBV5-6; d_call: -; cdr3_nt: TGTGCCAGCAGGGAAGGGAGTTCCTACGAGCAGTACTTC; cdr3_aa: CASREGSSYEQYF
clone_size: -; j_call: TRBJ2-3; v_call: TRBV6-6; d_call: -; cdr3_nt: TGTGCCAGCAGTTACCCTTCGCTGAACACAGATACGCAGTATTTT; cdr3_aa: CASSYPSLNTDTQYF
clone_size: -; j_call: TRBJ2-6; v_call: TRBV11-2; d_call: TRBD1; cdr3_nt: TGTGCCAGCAGCTTTAGGGGGCCCTCTGGGGCCAACGTCCTGACTTTC; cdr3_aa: CASSFRGPSGANVLTF
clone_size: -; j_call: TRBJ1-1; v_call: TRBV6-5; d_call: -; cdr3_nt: TGTGCCAGCAGGTGGACAGAGGGCATGAACACTGAAGCTTTCTTT; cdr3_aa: CASRWTEGMNTEAFF
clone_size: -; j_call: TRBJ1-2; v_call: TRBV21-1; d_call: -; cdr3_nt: TGTGCCAGCAGCAAAGGCGAGGAGGTGGTGACTGGCTACACCTTC; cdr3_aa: CASSKGEEVVTGYTF
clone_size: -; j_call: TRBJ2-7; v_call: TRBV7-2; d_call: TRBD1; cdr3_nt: TGTGCCAGCAGCTCAAACCCGACAGGGGGCTTGGACGAGCAGTACTTC; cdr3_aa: CASSSNPTGGLDEQYF
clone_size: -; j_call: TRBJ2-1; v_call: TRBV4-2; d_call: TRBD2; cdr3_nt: TGTGCCAGCAGCCAAGACCGAGCTAGCGGGAGGTTCTATGAGCAGTTCTTC; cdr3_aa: CASSQDRASGRFYEQFF
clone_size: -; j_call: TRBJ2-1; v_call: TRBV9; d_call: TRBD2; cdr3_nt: TGTGCCAGCAGCGTATCACTAGCGGGAGTCGGTGAGCAGTTCTTC; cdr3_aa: CASSVSLAGVGEQFF
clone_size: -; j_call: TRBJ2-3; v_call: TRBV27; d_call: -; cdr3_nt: TGTGCCAGCAGTTTCCTCCGACAGGGAGGGCCAGATACGCAGTATTTT; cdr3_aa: CASSFLRQGGPDTQYF
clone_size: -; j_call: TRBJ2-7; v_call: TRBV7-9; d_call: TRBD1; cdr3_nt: TGTGCCAGCAGCTTAGAGTACCGGGACAGGGGCGTGAGGGGCTACGAGCAGTACTTC; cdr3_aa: CASSLEYRDRGVRGYEQYF
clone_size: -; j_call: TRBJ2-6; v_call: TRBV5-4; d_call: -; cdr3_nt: TGTGCCAGCGGGGGGCGCGTTGGGGCCAACGTCCTGACTTTC; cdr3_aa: CASGGRVGANVLTF
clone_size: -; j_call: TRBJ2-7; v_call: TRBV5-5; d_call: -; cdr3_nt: TGTGCCAGCAGCTTGTCGTCGTCCTACGAGCAGTACTTC; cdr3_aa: CASSLSSSYEQYF
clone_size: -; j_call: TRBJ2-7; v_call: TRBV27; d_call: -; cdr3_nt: TGTGCCAGCAGTTTAGACAGGAGCTACGAGCAGTACTTC; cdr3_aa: CASSLDRSYEQYF
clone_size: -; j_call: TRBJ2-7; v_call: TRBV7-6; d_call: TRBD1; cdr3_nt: TGTGCCAGCAGCCCGGCACTCGGACAGGCCTACGAGCAGTACTTC; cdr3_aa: CASSPALGQAYEQYF
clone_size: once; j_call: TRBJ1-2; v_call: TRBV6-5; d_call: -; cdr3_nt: TGTGCCAGCAGTTACGGCCAGAACTATGGCTACACCTTC; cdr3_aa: CASSYGQNYGYTF
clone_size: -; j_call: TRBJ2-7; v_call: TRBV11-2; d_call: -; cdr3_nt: TGTGCCAGCAGCTTAGTCTTGGCTGCCACCCGCTACTACGAGCAGTACTTC; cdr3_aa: CASSLVLAATRYYEQYF
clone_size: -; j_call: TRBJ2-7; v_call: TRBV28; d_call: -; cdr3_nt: TGTGCCAGCAGCCACCCGGAGGGCTACGAGCAGTACTTC; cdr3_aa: CASSHPEGYEQYF
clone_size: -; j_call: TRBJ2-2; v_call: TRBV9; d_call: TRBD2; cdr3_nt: TGTGCCAGCAGCGTAGGACTAGCGGGAGTCGGGGAGCTGTTTTTT; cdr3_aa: CASSVGLAGVGELFF
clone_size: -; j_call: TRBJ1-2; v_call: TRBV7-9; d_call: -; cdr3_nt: TGTGCCAGCAGCCCCCTGGAGCTTAACTATGGCTACACCTTC; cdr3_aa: CASSPLELNYGYTF
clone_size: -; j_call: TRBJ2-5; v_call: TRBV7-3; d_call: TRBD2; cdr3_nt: TGTGCCAGCAGCCGCGGAGGCGGGAGTCTAGAGACCCAGTACTTC; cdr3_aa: CASSRGGGSLETQYF